These 22 T cell receptor beta chains came from one sample sequenced in a study of T cell responses to AZD1222 COVID-19 vaccine. Assay: immunoSEQ multiplex PCR; the TCRdb copy retains only in-frame clones and omits some. The sample has roughly 180,000 clones; about nine tenths are singletons. The sample here was peripheral blood, taken on day 0 of MenACWY control vaccination. These receptors all stem from an adult in good health.

This clone occurred once. This sequence joins TRBV5-4 and TRBJ1-4; a possible D gene is TRBD1 (6 bases). V lost 0 bases, J lost 4 bases, and 10 bases lay in between. The CDR3 contains 15 residues. Germline CDR1 reads SGHNT; CDR2 reads YYREEE (reference sequence). CDR3 loop: CASSLEGGVNEKLFF. The CDR3 nucleotides read TGTGCCAGCAGCTTGGAGGGGGGGGTTAATGAAAAACTGTTTTTT.

The chain is built from TRBV9 and TRBJ1-1; a weak D match, TRBD1 (5 bases). Looked up from germline, CDR1 is SGDLS and CDR2 is YYNGEE. The CDR3 loop spans 14 amino acids. Trimming took off 3 bases at V and 8 bases at J, with 17 bases between the two ends. The CDR3 protein is CASSAWDRGTEAFF. CDR3 coding DNA: TGTGCCAGCAGCGCTTGGGATAGGGGTACAGAAGCTTTCTTT.

V gene TRBV12-3 or TRBV12-4 combines with J gene TRBJ1-1, with unresolved D. Trimming removed 3 bases at V and 3 bases at J, with 8 bases between. The CDR3 contains 13 residues. The CDR3 nucleotides read TGTGCCAGCAGTTTGTTCCGGGACACTGAAGCTTTCTTT. This encodes CASSLFRDTEAFF.

This chain connects TRBV3-1 (or the pseudogene TRBV3-2) to TRBJ2-2; no definite D call. CDR1 is LGHDT and CDR2 is YNNKEL in the germline V gene (reference sequence). The V end was cut by 1 base, the J end by 8 bases, with 8 bases between. The CDR3 covers 13 residues. The CDR3 spells CASSQALGGELFF. DNA for the CDR3: TGTGCCAGCAGCCAAGCCCTGGGGGGGGAGCTGTTTTTT.

This clone was picked up one time. J is TRBJ1-6 and V is TRBV28; D may be TRBD1 (5 bases). V was pared by 8 bases and J by 9 bases, with 14 bases between. The germline V gene encodes CDR1 MDHEN and CDR2 SYDVKM. The CDR3 spans 13 residues. CDR3 in amino acids: CASGFRGSSPLHF. CDR3 nucleotides: TGTGCCAGCGGATTTAGGGGTAGTTCACCCCTCCACTTT.

This rearrangement joins TRBV28 to TRBJ1-5, with 7 bases matching TRBD1. The CDR3 has 17 amino acids. Germline CDR1 is MDHEN and CDR2 is SYDVKM. V lost 7 bases, J lost 0 bases, and 12 bases stayed unmatched. CDR3 coding DNA: TGTGCCAGCACCCTCCCAGGGGGAGGATATAGCAATCAGCCCCAGCATTTT. This encodes CASTLPGGGYSNQPQHF.

The chain uses TRBV7-9 and TRBJ2-5; TRBD2 might be the D (5 bases). V was shortened by 2 bases and J by 2 bases, with 9 bases between the two germline ends. The CDR3 contains 14 residues. CDR1 and CDR2 (germline): SEHNR, FQNEAQ (reference sequence). This CDR3 reads CASSLPGRQETQYF. CDR3 nucleotides: TGTGCCAGCAGCTTACCGGGAAGACAAGAGACCCAGTACTTC. Supplemented by reference TRBV7-9 and TRBJ2-5, the full variable domain reads DTGVSQNPRHKITKRGQNVTFRCDPISEHNRLYWYRQTLGQGPEFLTYFQNEAQLEKSRLLSDRFSAERPKGSFSTLEIQRTEQGDSAMYLCASSLPGRQETQYFGPGTRLLVL.

The rearrangement links TRBV7-2 to TRBJ1-1; no definite D call. There are 14 residues in the CDR3. V shed 2 bases and J shed 1 base, with 8 bases lying between them. The V gene's germline CDR1 is SGHTA and CDR2 FQGNSA. CDR3 region: CASSLNGENTEAFF. The CDR3 nucleotides are TGTGCCAGCAGCTTAAACGGGGAGAACACTGAAGCTTTCTTT.

The J gene is TRBJ2-5, the V gene TRBV4-1; a possible D gene is TRBD2 (5 bases). Trimming removed 1 base from V and 9 bases from J, with 9 bases in between. Germline V lookup: CDR1 MGHRA, CDR2 YSYEKL. This CDR3 has 12 residues. In DNA form, the CDR3 reads TGCGCCAGCAGCCAAGGTTTGGAGGCCCAGTACTTC. It specifies CASSQGLEAQYF.

The chain links TRBV7-6 to TRBJ2-1; maybe TRBD1 (5 bases). This CDR3 is built from 16 residues. CDR1 SGHVS and CDR2 FNYEAQ come from the germline V gene. V was shortened by 1 base and J by 0 bases, with 10 bases between the two germline ends. CDR3 region: CASSLGAGISYNEQFF. In DNA, the CDR3 is TGTGCCAGCAGCTTAGGCGCAGGGATCTCCTACAATGAGCAGTTCTTC.

The V gene is TRBV10-3, the J gene TRBJ1-5; D possibly corresponds to TRBD1 (5 bases). Deletions cut 0 bases from V and 2 bases from J, with 8 bases between. CDR1 and CDR2 from the germline V gene are ENHRY and SYGVKD. The CDR3 has 15 residues. CDR3 amino acids: CAISESGTGNQPQHF. The CDR3 bases are TGTGCCATCAGTGAGTCCGGGACGGGCAATCAGCCCCAGCATTTT.

This clone was observed once. The chain joins TRBV11-2 to TRBJ2-5; 7 bases match TRBD1. CDR3 length: 14 amino acids. Germline-derived CDR1 and CDR2 are SGHAT and FQNNGV. Trimming cost V 5 bases and J 6 bases; bases outside gene matches: 9. The CDR3 coding sequence is TGTGCCAGCAGCGTCCCGGGACAGCTGCAGACCCAGTACTTC. Translation: CASSVPGQLQTQYF.

V and J are TRBV5-1 and TRBJ2-2; 8 bases match TRBD1. The trim removed 4 bases at V and 4 bases at J, leaving 12 bases unmatched. The CDR3 loop spans 17 amino acids. CDR1 is SGHRS and CDR2 is YFSETQ in the germline V gene. The CDR3 spells CASSPNPDRVATGELFF. The CDR3, as DNA: TGCGCCAGCAGCCCAAACCCGGACAGGGTGGCCACCGGGGAGCTGTTTTTT.

The chain couples TRBV4-1 to TRBJ2-1, with TRBD2 matching 7 bases. J lost 10 bases, V lost 4 bases, and 13 bases had no gene match. Germline CDR1 is MGHRA and CDR2 is YSYEKL. The CDR3 has 15 amino acids. CDR3 sequence (DNA): TGCGCCAGCAGCCTCCGGCGGGAGCCGGGACTAGAGCAGTTCTTC. Translation gives CASSLRREPGLEQFF.

The rearrangement joins TRBV19 to TRBJ2-6, with D possibly matching TRBD2 (6 bases). This CDR3 has 18 amino acids. Looked up from germline, CDR1 is LNHDA and CDR2 is SQIVND (reference sequence). Trimming took 2 bases from V and 0 from J, leaving 14 bases between them. CDR3 DNA: TGTGCCAGTAGTATACCCCCGGGACTGTCCTCTGGGGCCAACGTCCTGACTTTC. It is translated as CASSIPPGLSSGANVLTF.

This clone was seen once. V and J are TRBV28 and TRBJ1-1; D is possibly TRBD1 (6 bases). The germline V gene encodes CDR1 MDHEN and CDR2 SYDVKM. V shed 6 bases and J shed 0 bases, with 14 bases lying between them. CDR3 size: 15 residues. The CDR3: CASRRARGLNTEAFF. In nucleotides, the CDR3 is TGTGCCAGCAGACGCGCAAGGGGGTTGAACACTGAAGCTTTCTTT.

The chain links TRBV19 to TRBJ1-6, with 7 positions matching TRBD1. V gave up 7 bases and J gave up 2 bases; unmatched junction bases: 11. The CDR3 spans 17 residues. Germline values: CDR1 LNHDA, CDR2 SQIVND (reference sequence). CDR3 DNA: TGTGCCAGTATGGGGGGACAGCCGGATGCCTATAATTCACCCCTCCACTTT. It translates to CASMGGQPDAYNSPLHF. Full variable domain (remainder filled in from reference TRBV19 and TRBJ1-6): DGGITQSPKYLFRKEGQNVTLSCEQNLNHDAMYWYRQDPGQGLRLIYYSQIVNDFQKGDIAEGYSVSREKKESFPLTVTSAQKNPTAFYLCASMGGQPDAYNSPLHFGNGTRLTVT.

The V and J genes are TRBV5-6 and TRBJ1-5; D is ambiguous. Deletions cut 5 bases from V and 5 bases from J, with 14 bases between. The CDR3 is made up of 14 amino acids. Germline V CDR1 and CDR2: SGHDT, YYEEEE. This CDR3 reads CASSKSGAHQPQHF. As DNA, the CDR3 is TGTGCCAGCAGTAAGTCGGGAGCTCATCAGCCCCAGCATTTT. Full variable domain (missing parts from reference TRBV5-6 and TRBJ1-5): DAGVTQSPTHLIKTRGQQVTLRCSPKSGHDTVSWYQQALGQGPQFIFQYYEEEERQRGNFPDRFSGHQFPNYSSELNVNALLLGDSALYLCASSKSGAHQPQHFGDGTRLSIL.

CDR3 nucleotides: TGTGCCAGCAGCCGGCCGGGACAGGGACAAGAGACCCAGTACTTC. This translates into CASSRPGQGQETQYF. V is TRBV28 and J is TRBJ2-5, with 9 nucleotides matching TRBD1. CDR1 and CDR2 from the germline V gene are MDHEN and SYDVKM. The CDR3 sequence is 15 residues long. V trimming: 6 bases; J trimming: 2 bases; junction bases outside the gene matches: 7.

The chain links TRBV19 to TRBJ2-2, with 10 bases that match TRBD2. J gave up 9 bases and V 4 bases, and 23 bases lay outside the gene matches. The CDR3 extends over 20 amino acids. Germline V gives CDR1 LNHDA, CDR2 SQIVND (reference sequence). The CDR3 sequence: CASSSSGGEGSGRLRRELFF. DNA for the CDR3: TGTGCCAGTAGTAGCTCTGGGGGGGAAGGTAGCGGGAGGCTGCGTCGGGAGCTGTTTTTT.

Worth noting for this clone: Other nucleotide sequences in the sample specify the same CDR3. The chain links TRBV28 to TRBJ1-3; D call uncertain. Trimming removed 9 bases from V and 2 bases from J, with 8 bases in between. There are 12 residues in the CDR3. Germline loops: CDR1 MDHEN, CDR2 SYDVKM. The CDR3, as DNA: TGTGCCAGTAGCACTACTGGAAACACCATATATTTT. It encodes CASSTTGNTIYF.

The V gene is TRBV10-3, the J gene TRBJ2-7, with 10 bases matching TRBD2. This CDR3 region has 14 residues. Germline lookup yields CDR1 ENHRY and CDR2 SYGVKD. Trimming took 8 bases from V and 6 from J; bases not matched to a gene: 10. The CDR3 nucleotides read TGTGCCATCCAGCGGGGGGGGGACCAAGGCGAGCAGTACTTC. Translated: CAIQRGGDQGEQYF.